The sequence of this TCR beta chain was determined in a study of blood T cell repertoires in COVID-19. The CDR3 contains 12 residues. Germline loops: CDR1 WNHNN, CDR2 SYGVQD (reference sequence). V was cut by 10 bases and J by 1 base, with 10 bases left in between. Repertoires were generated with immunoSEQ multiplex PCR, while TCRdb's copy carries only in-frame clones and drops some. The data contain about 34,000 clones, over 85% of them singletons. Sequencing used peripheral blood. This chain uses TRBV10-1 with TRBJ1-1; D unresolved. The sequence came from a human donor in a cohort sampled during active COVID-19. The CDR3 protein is CATSVGNTEAFF. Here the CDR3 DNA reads TGCGCCACCTCCGTCGGGAACACTGAAGCTTTCTTT.